The clone carrying this T cell receptor beta chain was observed a few times. The antigen is undetermined. The sample is drawn from a study of CD8+ T cells in alopecia areata. Overall study results and limits: Sharing of TCR sequences between patients (possibly for HLA-related reasons) was less clear than in mice.

Reverse transcribed after extraction, RNA yielded cDNA as the sequencing template. Here immunoSEQ multiplex PCR was the method, and the copy in TCRdb shows in-frame clones only, minus some. In the table there are 50,000 to 80,000 clones, around 44% of which are singletons. Lesional scalp punch biopsies and peripheral blood came from alopecia areata patients. The germline CDR1 and CDR2 sequences are SQVTM and ANQGSEA. The CDR3 is made up of 12 amino acids. This receptor was obtained from a human donor with alopecia areata. The rearrangement uses TRBV29-1 and TRBJ2-1; D is uncertain. The sequenced sample was NKG2D-low CD8+ T cells sorted from blood. DNA for the CDR3: TGCGAGGCTCTGGTGGGCTACAATGAGCAGTTCTTC. Its translation: CEALVGYNEQFF.